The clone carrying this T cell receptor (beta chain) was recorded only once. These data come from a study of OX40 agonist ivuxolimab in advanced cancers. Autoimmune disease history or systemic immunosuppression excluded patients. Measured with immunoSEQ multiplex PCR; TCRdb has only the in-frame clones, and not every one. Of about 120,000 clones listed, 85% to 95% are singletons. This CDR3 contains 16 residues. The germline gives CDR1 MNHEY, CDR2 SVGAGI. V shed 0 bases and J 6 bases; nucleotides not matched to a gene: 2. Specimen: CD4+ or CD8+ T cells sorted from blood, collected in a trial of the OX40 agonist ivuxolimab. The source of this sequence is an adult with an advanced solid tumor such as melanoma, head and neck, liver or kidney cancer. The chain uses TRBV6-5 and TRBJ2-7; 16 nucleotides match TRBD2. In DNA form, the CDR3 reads TGTGCCAGCAGTTACTCGGGACTAGCGGGGGGGACCGAGCAGTACTTC. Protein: CASSYSGLAGGTEQYF.